Listed below are T cell receptor beta chains from one sample, sequenced in a study of T cells after somatic rescue of genetic block. Here immunoSEQ multiplex PCR was the method, and the copy in TCRdb shows in-frame clones only, minus some. The sample lists 60,000 to 75,000 clones, roughly 94% occurring once. The sample comprised peripheral blood mononuclear cells (PBMCs). All receptors derive from a man aged 35-49 years. The CDR3 runs from the conserved cysteine through the conserved F or W. The order of the fields is D gene, clone size, J gene, V gene, CDR3 protein, CDR3 DNA. The D gene is left open where the match is weak. Clone size, where shown, is once, few, many, or a class for clones that have expanded.

TRBD2 | - | TRBJ2-7 | TRBV13 | CASSLGLGGGFYEQYF | TGTGCCAGCAGCTTAGGCCTAGGCGGGGGGTTCTACGAGCAGTACTTC
TRBD1 | - | TRBJ2-7 | TRBV7-2 | CASSSGGTGVGEQYF | TGTGCCAGCAGCTCGGGGGGGACAGGGGTCGGTGAGCAGTACTTC
- | - | TRBJ2-1 | TRBV5-1 | CASSLYRNNEQFF | TGCGCCAGCAGCTTGTATCGAAACAATGAGCAGTTCTTC
- | - | TRBJ2-7 | TRBV20-1 | CSADQAYEQYF | TGCAGTGCTGACCAGGCCTACGAGCAGTACTTC
TRBD1 | - | TRBJ2-7 | TRBV7-6 | CASSLGEGQGFYEQYF | TGTGCCAGCAGCTTAGGAGAGGGACAGGGGTTCTACGAGCAGTACTTC
- | few | TRBJ2-7 | TRBV18 | CASSPPLGAGEQYF | TGTGCCAGCTCACCACCGTTGGGGGCGGGCGAGCAGTACTTC
- | once | TRBJ1-1 | TRBV9 | CASSPLQGTRSGTEAFF | TGTGCCAGCAGCCCCCTACAGGGTACAAGGTCGGGGACTGAAGCTTTCTTT
- | - | TRBJ2-7 | TRBV5-5 | CASSLGIGAYEQYF | TGTGCCAGCAGCTTGGGTATTGGCGCCTACGAGCAGTACTTC
TRBD1 | - | TRBJ1-5 | TRBV19 | CASSIPAGTGPNQPQHF | TGTGCCAGTAGTATTCCCGCCGGGACAGGGCCCAATCAGCCCCAGCATTTT
- | - | TRBJ2-2 | TRBV11-2 | CASSPTIGTGELFF | TGTGCCAGCAGCCCCACCATTGGCACCGGGGAGCTGTTTTTT
- | - | TRBJ1-3 | TRBV5-5 | CASSLDIDTIYF | TGTGCCAGCAGCTTGGATATAGACACCATATATTTT
- | - | TRBJ2-2 | TRBV10-1 | CASSESTDGELFF | TGCGCCAGCAGTGAGTCTACCGACGGGGAGCTGTTTTTT
- | - | TRBJ2-7 | TRBV28 | CASSITYEQYF | TGTGCCAGCAGCATTACCTACGAGCAGTACTTC
- | - | TRBJ2-7 | TRBV9 | CASSVGSGEGYEQYF | TGTGCCAGCAGCGTAGGATCGGGAGAAGGCTACGAGCAGTACTTC
- | - | TRBJ2-2 | TRBV28 | CASSPRPRGMVGELFF | TGTGCCAGCAGCCCCCGTCCTAGGGGGATGGTCGGGGAGCTGTTTTTT
- | once | TRBJ2-7 | TRBV11-2 | CASSDGASANYEQYF | TGTGCCAGCAGCGACGGCGCTAGCGCGAACTACGAGCAGTACTTC
TRBD2 | - | TRBJ2-1 | TRBV9 | CASSVVAGAANEQFF | TGTGCCAGCAGCGTAGTGGCGGGAGCTGCAAATGAGCAGTTCTTC
- | - | TRBJ1-1 | TRBV15 | CATSTQGNTEAFF | TGTGCCACCAGCACCCAAGGGAACACTGAAGCTTTCTTT
- | - | TRBJ1-3 | TRBV7-6 | CASSAGTVSGNTIYF | TGTGCCAGCAGCGCGGGGACGGTCTCTGGAAACACCATATATTTT
- | - | TRBJ1-3 | TRBV4-3 | CASSPTVLGDTIYF | TGCGCCAGCAGCCCGACAGTTCTCGGAGACACCATATATTTT
TRBD2 | - | TRBJ2-7 | TRBV5-4 | CASSQRTSGRHEQYF | TGTGCCAGCAGCCAGAGGACTAGCGGGAGACACGAGCAGTACTTC
- | - | TRBJ2-7 | TRBV6-5 | CASSYSWQGNYEQYF | TGTGCCAGCAGTTACTCGTGGCAGGGGAACTACGAGCAGTACTTC
- | - | TRBJ2-7 | TRBV4-2 | CASSQVGEYEQYF | TGTGCCAGCAGCCAAGTTGGGGAATACGAGCAGTACTTC
TRBD1 | - | TRBJ1-3 | TRBV6-1 | CASSAGQAGSSGNTIYF | TGTGCCAGCAGTGCGGGACAGGCGGGGAGCTCTGGAAACACCATATATTTT
- | - | TRBJ2-7 | TRBV29-1 | CSVRTIYEQYF | TGCAGCGTGCGGACTATTTACGAGCAGTACTTC
- | - | TRBJ2-7 | TRBV5-1 | CASSLVPGGFRMEQYF | TGCGCCAGCAGCTTGGTCCCAGGGGGGTTTCGGATGGAGCAGTACTTC
- | - | TRBJ2-2 | TRBV5-1 | CASSLVVTPGGELFF | TGCGCCAGCAGCTTGGTGGTGACCCCGGGGGGGGAGCTGTTTTTT
TRBD1 | - | TRBJ2-4 | TRBV5-4 | CASSVRDRAQYF | TGTGCCAGCAGCGTCCGGGACAGGGCCCAGTACTTC
TRBD1 | - | TRBJ2-2 | TRBV10-3 | CAIKGTGANGELFF | TGTGCCATCAAGGGGACAGGGGCGAACGGGGAGCTGTTTTTT
- | once | TRBJ1-5 | TRBV4-2 | CASSQETYSNQPQHF | TGTGCCAGCAGCCAAGAGACTTATAGCAATCAGCCCCAGCATTTT
- | - | TRBJ2-7 | TRBV2 | CASSVGTAPEQYF | TGTGCCAGCAGTGTGGGGACGGCCCCCGAGCAGTACTTC
TRBD2 | - | TRBJ2-1 | TRBV18 | CASSLSGGAYGEQFF | TGTGCCAGCTCACTCAGCGGGGGGGCGTACGGTGAGCAGTTCTTC
TRBD1 | - | TRBJ1-4 | TRBV28 | CASRRGQGSGKLFF | TGTGCCAGCAGGAGGGGGCAGGGTTCTGGAAAACTGTTTTTT
- | - | TRBJ1-4 | TRBV11-1 | CASSKVGGAANEKLFF | TGTGCCAGCAGCAAGGTCGGGGGCGCAGCTAATGAAAAACTGTTTTTT
TRBD1 | once | TRBJ1-2 | TRBV5-4 | CASSRDRADYGYTF | TGTGCCAGCAGCAGGGACAGGGCTGACTATGGCTACACCTTC
TRBD2 | - | TRBJ2-1 | TRBV10-3 | CAINRGGAYNEQFF | TGTGCCATCAATCGCGGGGGGGCCTACAATGAGCAGTTCTTC
- | - | TRBJ2-1 | TRBV11-2 | CASSLTGQYNEQFF | TGTGCCAGCAGCCTCACAGGGCAGTACAATGAGCAGTTCTTC
TRBD1 | - | TRBJ1-2 | TRBV4-1 | CASSQEEQGFYGYTF | TGCGCCAGCAGCCAAGAGGAACAGGGGTTCTATGGCTACACCTTC
- | - | TRBJ1-1 | TRBV9 | CASSADSLNTEAFF | TGTGCCAGCAGCGCGGACAGCCTAAACACTGAAGCTTTCTTT
- | - | TRBJ2-6 | TRBV4-2 | CASSQVGGSGANVLTF | TGTGCCAGCAGCCAAGTGGGGGGCTCTGGGGCCAACGTCCTGACTTTC
- | - | TRBJ2-1 | TRBV10-2 | CASSLAHEQFF | TGCGCCAGCAGCCTAGCCCATGAGCAGTTCTTC
- | - | TRBJ2-5 | TRBV5-1 | CANGLASDETQYF | TGCGCCAACGGGCTGGCTAGCGATGAGACCCAGTACTTC
- | - | TRBJ1-5 | TRBV4-1 | CASSQVPGVGQPQHF | TGCGCCAGCAGCCAAGTCCCAGGGGTGGGACAGCCCCAGCATTTT
- | - | TRBJ2-7 | TRBV5-6 | CASSFLRYRVHEQYF | TGTGCCAGCAGCTTCTTGAGGTATAGGGTCCACGAGCAGTACTTC
- | once | TRBJ2-3 | TRBV28 | CASSPPDLSTDTQYF | TGTGCCAGCAGCCCCCCGGACCTTAGCACAGATACGCAGTATTTT
- | once | TRBJ2-3 | TRBV5-4 | CASSRLSGTDTQYF | TGTGCCAGCAGCCGACTCTCCGGCACAGATACGCAGTATTTT